The entry that follows covers one T cell receptor (beta chain) sequence. Its antigen is undetermined. This sample was included in a study of OX40 agonist ivuxolimab in advanced cancers. At the level of the study: Partial responses, seen in three patients, involved one hepatocellular carcinoma and two cutaneous melanomas.

The CDR3 has 14 amino acids. Trimming stripped 5 bases from V and 3 bases from J, with 14 bases between. In germline, CDR1 is SEHNR, CDR2 FQNEAQ (reference sequence). The cohort excluded patients with autoimmune disease history or systemic immunosuppression. TCRdb keeps only in-frame clones here, not all; method: immunoSEQ multiplex PCR. The table includes tens of thousands of clones, about 88% detected once. Study results and caveats: More expanded clones were seen, on average, in CD8+ T cells than in CD4+.

The TCR was taken from an adult with an advanced solid tumor such as melanoma, head and neck, liver or kidney cancer. The chain carries TRBV7-9 and TRBJ2-7; D is tentatively TRBD1 or TRBD2 (5 bases each). This sample comprised CD4+ or CD8+ T cells sorted from blood, obtained in a trial of the OX40 agonist ivuxolimab. Here the CDR3 reads CASSVGTEHYEQYF. The CDR3 DNA reads as TGTGCCAGCAGCGTAGGGACCGAACACTACGAGCAGTACTTC.